These 32 T cell receptor beta chains came from one sample sequenced in a study of cytomegalovirus exposure and HLA in healthy donors. The PCR made use of 60 Vbeta and 13 Jbeta primers. Produced via immunoSEQ multiplex PCR; TCRdb's table is partial and in-frame only. The data contain 40,000 to 55,000 clones, roughly 73% of them singletons. The source material was PBMCs. The receptor source for this set is a woman aged 40 to 49 in good health and CMV-seropositive.

The chain joins TRBV6-4 to TRBJ1-1, with a weak D call TRBD1 (5 bases). This CDR3 is built from 13 residues. The ends were cut back, 0 bases at V and 10 bases at J, with 12 bases in the middle. Looked up from germline, CDR1 is MRHNA and CDR2 is SNTAGT. The CDR3 bases are TGTGCCAGCAGTGACTCCGATAGTCAGGGAGCTTTCTTT. It codes for CASSDSDSQGAFF.

This clone was picked up a small number of times. The chain is built from TRBV30 and TRBJ2-3; the D is unclear. V was cut by 3 bases and J by 8 bases, with 9 bases left in between. Germline V lookup: CDR1 GTSNPN, CDR2 SVGIG (reference sequence). This CDR3 has 11 residues. Written as DNA, the CDR3 is TGTGCCTGGAGGTCTTTCGGTACGCAGTATTTT. Translation gives CAWRSFGTQYF.

The rearrangement joins TRBV15 to TRBJ2-1; D is uncertain. The V end was cut by 4 bases, the J end by 6 bases, with 7 bases between. CDR3 length: 12 amino acids. CDR1 is LNHNV and CDR2 is YYDKDF in the germline V gene (reference sequence). CDR3 sequence: CATSTEVNEQFF. The CDR3, as DNA: TGTGCCACCAGCACTGAGGTCAATGAGCAGTTCTTC. Together with reference TRBV15 and TRBJ2-1, the CDR3 gives the full variable domain: DAMVIQNPRYQVTQFGKPVTLSCSQTLNHNVMYWYQQKSSQAPKLLFHYYDKDFNNEADTPDNFQSRRPNTSFCFLDIRSPGLGDTAMYLCATSTEVNEQFFGPGTRLTVL.

Note on this clone: A read error may produce the germline difference seen at one junction end. Other DNA sequences in this specimen translate into the identical CDR3. The chain recombines TRBV19 with TRBJ1-5; no firm D call. Germline CDR1 is LNHDA and CDR2 is SQIVND (reference sequence). The length of the CDR3 is 13 residues. CDR3: CASSIDFNQPQHF. DNA of the CDR3: TGTGCCAGCAGTATAGACTTCAATCAGCCCCAGCATTTT.

J is TRBJ2-7 and V is TRBV5-1; 10 bases agree with TRBD2. The CDR3 runs to 16 residues. The V segment lost 1 base and the J segment 4 bases; nucleotides outside the gene matches: 8. Per germline, CDR1 SGHRS and CDR2 YFSETQ. The CDR3 here is CASSLRPSGGTYEQYF. The CDR3 region has the DNA TGCGCCAGCAGCTTGAGGCCTAGCGGGGGAACTTACGAGCAGTACTTC. The full variable domain, rest sourced from reference TRBV5-1 and TRBJ2-7, is KAGVTQTPRYLIKTRGQQVTLSCSPISGHRSVSWYQQTPGQGLQFLFEYFSETQRNKGNFPGRFSGRQFSNSRSEMNVSTLELGDSALYLCASSLRPSGGTYEQYFGPGTRLTVT.

This chain uses TRBV5-4 with TRBJ1-6, with 8 bases matching TRBD1. V shed 4 bases, J shed 7 bases, and the junction held 7 bases outside the gene matches. The CDR3 contains 15 residues. Germline V gene lookup returns CDR1 SGHNT and CDR2 YYREEE (reference sequence). For the CDR3, the DNA is TGTGCCAGCAGCAAAGACAGGGGCGGCAATTCACCCCTCCACTTT. Protein product: CASSKDRGGNSPLHF.

The chain couples TRBV29-1 to TRBJ1-1, with 8 bases lining up with TRBD1. V lost 7 bases, J lost 6 bases, and 10 bases stayed unmatched. CDR1 SQVTM and CDR2 ANQGSEA come from the germline V gene. The CDR3 has 13 amino acids. The CDR3 sequence is CSGRQGQKAEAFF. CDR3 DNA: TGCAGCGGCCGACAGGGGCAGAAGGCTGAAGCTTTCTTT.

This clone was recorded a few times. The V gene is TRBV2, the J gene TRBJ1-3, with a weak D call TRBD1 (5 bases). The CDR3 has 15 amino acids. The V gene's germline CDR1 is SNHLY and CDR2 FYNNEI. Trimming cost V 6 bases and J 8 bases, with 20 bases left between them. Here the CDR3 reads CASSLSTARADTIYF. The CDR3, as DNA: TGTGCCAGCAGCCTTTCGACAGCTCGTGCAGACACCATATATTTT.

This clone was observed a few times. The chain carries TRBV25-1 and TRBJ2-7; possible D gene TRBD1, 5 bases. This CDR3 region has 14 residues. The ends were cut back, 8 bases at V and 0 bases at J, with 14 bases in the middle. CDR1 and CDR2 from the germline V gene are MGHDK and SYGVNS. The CDR3 sequence: CASSPTDFSYEQYF. CDR3 bases: TGTGCCAGCTCCCCGACAGACTTCTCCTACGAGCAGTACTTC.

In this sample, this clone turned up a few times. The V gene is TRBV28, the J gene TRBJ1-6, with 9 positions matching TRBD1. Germline CDR1 reads MDHEN; CDR2 reads SYDVKM. The CDR3 runs 15 residues. V lost 5 bases, J lost 7 bases, and 6 bases stayed unmatched. The CDR3 DNA reads as TGTGCCAGCAGTCCCGGGACAGGGAGCAATTCACCCCTCCACTTT. Protein sequence: CASSPGTGSNSPLHF.

V and J are TRBV7-2 and TRBJ1-6; 7 nucleotides match TRBD1. The CDR3 sequence is 15 residues long. V shed 2 bases, J shed 7 bases, and the junction held 5 bases outside the gene matches. Germline V lookup: CDR1 SGHTA, CDR2 FQGNSA. This CDR3 reads CASSLRGGKNSPLHF. The DNA for the CDR3 is TGTGCCAGCAGCTTAAGAGGGGGCAAGAATTCACCCCTCCACTTT. Full variable domain (rest looked up from reference TRBV7-2 and TRBJ1-6): GAGVSQSPSNKVTEKGKDVELRCDPISGHTALYWYRQSLGQGLEFLIYFQGNSAPDKSGLPSDRFSAERTGGSVSTLTIQRTQQEDSAVYLCASSLRGGKNSPLHFGNGTRLTVT.

The V call is TRBV19, the J call TRBJ2-7; possibly TRBD2 for D (6 bases). This CDR3 region has 15 residues. V lost 5 bases, J lost 4 bases, and 18 bases lay in between. The germline V gene encodes CDR1 LNHDA and CDR2 SQIVND (reference sequence). For the CDR3, the DNA is TGTGCCAGTAGTGGGGGAGGACACGGAAGGTACGAGCAGTACTTC. It translates to CASSGGGHGRYEQYF.

The sample holds a few counts of this clone. V usage is TRBV5-1 and J usage is TRBJ2-7, with D perhaps TRBD1 (6 bases). Trimming stripped 5 bases from V and 2 bases from J, with 17 bases between. Germline CDR1 SGHRS, CDR2 YFSETQ. This CDR3 is built from 15 residues. CDR3 DNA sequence: TGCGCCAGCAGGAACCTTGACAAGGGGGCCTACGAGCAGTACTTC. Residues: CASRNLDKGAYEQYF.

The J gene is TRBJ1-1, the V gene TRBV29-1, with D perhaps matching TRBD1 (5 bases). Trimming took 7 bases from V and 2 from J, leaving 14 bases between them. This CDR3 contains 13 residues. Germline loops: CDR1 SQVTM, CDR2 ANQGSEA. CDR3 sequence reads: CSGQTAFNTEAFF. As DNA, the CDR3 is TGCAGCGGTCAGACAGCATTTAACACTGAAGCTTTCTTT. Based on the CDR3 plus reference TRBV29-1 and TRBJ1-1, the full variable domain is SAVISQKPSRDICQRGTSLTIQCQVDSQVTMMFWYRQQPGQSLTLIATANQGSEATYESGFVIDKFPISRPNLTFSTLTVSNMSPEDSSIYLCSGQTAFNTEAFFGQGTRLTVV.

V gene TRBV5-6 combines with J gene TRBJ1-2; no reliable D call. Germline loops: CDR1 SGHDT, CDR2 YYEEEE. Trimming pared 6 bases from V and 3 bases from J, leaving 15 bases between. This CDR3 comprises 14 residues. This CDR3 reads CASTTPGVDYGYTF. The CDR3 DNA follows: TGTGCCAGCACCACCCCCGGGGTGGACTATGGCTACACCTTC.

In nucleotides, the CDR3 is TGTGCCACCAGCAGAGATTTAGGGGCCTCCTACGAGCAGTACTTC. It codes for CATSRDLGASYEQYF. This rearrangement joins TRBV15 to TRBJ2-7; D is possibly TRBD1 (5 bases). CDR3 size: 15 residues. CDR1 LNHNV and CDR2 YYDKDF come from the germline V gene (reference sequence). The V gene lost 0 bases and the J gene lost 0 bases, with 9 bases spanning the gap.

The CDR3 DNA reads as TGTGCCAGCCGATCTAGTCATGAGCAGTTCTTC. As protein: CASRSSHEQFF. The chain is built from TRBV2 and TRBJ2-1; no definite D call. This CDR3 has 11 amino acids. Per germline, CDR1 SNHLY and CDR2 FYNNEI. Trimming left V 8 bases short and J 8 bases short, with 10 bases between.

The J gene is TRBJ1-1, the V gene TRBV2, with TRBD1 as a possible D gene (5 bases). CDR3 length equals 14 residues. V was shortened by 3 bases and J by 5 bases, with 13 bases between the two germline ends. Germline loops: CDR1 SNHLY, CDR2 FYNNEI. The CDR3 nucleotides read TGTGCCAGCAGTGAGACAGCGGCGGGAACTGAAGCTTTCTTT. Translating it yields CASSETAAGTEAFF.

This clone was recorded only once. The chain combines TRBV7-8 with TRBJ2-7, with a weak D call TRBD1 (6 bases). The CDR3 loop spans 14 amino acids. CDR1 SGHVS and CDR2 FQNEAQ come from the germline V gene. The ends were cut back, 5 bases at V and 0 bases at J, with 11 bases in the middle. CDR3 loop: CASSGRGRSYEQYF. CDR3 nucleotides: TGTGCCAGCAGCGGCAGGGGTCGCTCCTACGAGCAGTACTTC.

This chain links TRBV6-5 with TRBJ2-7; D might be TRBD1 (5 bases). V was shortened by 2 bases and J by 4 bases, with 9 bases between the two germline ends. The CDR3 has 13 residues. In germline, CDR1 is MNHEY, CDR2 SVGAGI. The CDR3 DNA is TGTGCCAGCAGTTACGGGGCCGGATACGAGCAGTACTTC. Translation: CASSYGAGYEQYF.

The J gene is TRBJ2-5, the V gene TRBV5-1; 9 bases line up with TRBD1. CDR3 length: 14 amino acids. The germline V gene has CDR1 SGHRS and CDR2 YFSETQ. V gave up 0 bases and J gave up 9 bases; unmatched junction bases: 6. Written as DNA, the CDR3 is TGCGCCAGCAGCTTGGAGGGACAGGGTCGATCCCAGTACTTC. This codes for CASSLEGQGRSQYF.

J is TRBJ2-2 and V is TRBV9; the match to TRBD1 covers 9 bases. The CDR3 sequence is 15 residues long. J was trimmed by 5 bases and V by 3 bases; bases with no gene match: 5. Per the germline V gene, CDR1 is SGDLS and CDR2 is YYNGEE. Here the CDR3 DNA reads TGTGCCAGCAGCGGCGGGACAGGGTCTACCGGGGAGCTGTTTTTT. It codes for CASSGGTGSTGELFF.

The rearrangement links TRBV6-1 to TRBJ2-3; 8 positions match TRBD1. Germline V gene data show CDR1 as MNHNS and CDR2 as SASEGT. The CDR3 loop spans 15 amino acids. V shed 8 bases and J 6 bases; nucleotides not matched to a gene: 13. The CDR3 DNA reads TGTGCCAGCTCGGGGGTGCAGGGGGCACGGGATACGCAGTATTTT. As protein: CASSGVQGARDTQYF.

The chain carries TRBV14 and TRBJ1-1; the D is unclear. V lost 0 bases and J 2 bases, leaving 10 bases between the germline ends. This CDR3 is built from 15 residues. Germline-derived CDR1 and CDR2 are SGHDN and FVKESK. As DNA, the CDR3 is TGTGCCAGCAGCCAAGATCAGGCGCTTAACACTGAAGCTTTCTTT. Its translation: CASSQDQALNTEAFF.

CDR3 DNA sequence: TGTGCCAGCAAACGGGCAGAGAGGGTTAATGAAAAACTGTTTTTT. It translates to CASKRAERVNEKLFF. V and J are TRBV9 and TRBJ1-4; D gene ambiguous. The V and J ends lost 6 bases and 4 bases respectively, with 16 bases between them. This CDR3 is built from 15 residues. In germline, CDR1 is SGDLS, CDR2 YYNGEE.

CDR3 loop: CASSSGGWEETQYF. In nucleotides, the CDR3 is TGTGCCAGCAGCTCCGGAGGCTGGGAAGAGACCCAGTACTTC. The chain carries TRBV5-4 and TRBJ2-5; D possibly corresponds to TRBD2 (5 bases). The V and J ends lost 3 bases and 3 bases respectively, with 12 bases between them. Germline V lookup: CDR1 SGHNT, CDR2 YYREEE (reference sequence). This CDR3 contains 14 residues. Complete variable domain (other parts from reference TRBV5-4 and TRBJ2-5): ETGVTQSPTHLIKTRGQQVTLRCSSQSGHNTVSWYQQALGQGPQFIFQYYREEENGRGNFPPRFSGLQFPNYSSELNVNALELDDSALYLCASSSGGWEETQYFGPGTRLLVL.

The CDR3 sequence: CASSSTQGIGQPQHF. The CDR3 DNA reads as TGTGCCAGCAGTTCCACGCAGGGGATAGGGCAGCCCCAGCATTTT. This sequence joins TRBV28 and TRBJ1-5; a possible D gene is TRBD1 (6 bases). Between the trimmed V and J ends, which lost 4 bases and 7 bases, there was a span of 17 bases. The CDR3 has 15 residues. CDR1 is MDHEN and CDR2 is SYDVKM in the germline V gene.

The chain couples TRBV29-1 to TRBJ1-1; D is perhaps TRBD1 (5 bases). The CDR3 has 14 amino acids. Germline CDR1 SQVTM, CDR2 ANQGSEA. V was pared by 4 bases and J by 1 base, with 13 bases between. The CDR3 loop is CSVVATGANTEAFF. DNA of the CDR3: TGCAGCGTTGTGGCTACAGGAGCGAACACTGAAGCTTTCTTT. The full variable domain, completed using reference TRBV29-1 and TRBJ1-1, is SAVISQKPSRDICQRGTSLTIQCQVDSQVTMMFWYRQQPGQSLTLIATANQGSEATYESGFVIDKFPISRPNLTFSTLTVSNMSPEDSSIYLCSVVATGANTEAFFGQGTRLTVV.

This chain links TRBV7-6 with TRBJ2-5, with D possibly TRBD1 on 6 matching bases. CDR3 length equals 16 residues. Germline V gives CDR1 SGHVS, CDR2 FNYEAQ. Trimming shortened V by 4 bases and J by 7 bases, and 22 bases separated the two germline ends. The CDR3 loop reads CASSSGWGSGVVTQYF. DNA for the CDR3: TGTGCCAGCAGCTCCGGGTGGGGATCAGGGGTAGTGACCCAGTACTTC.

The chain links TRBV2 to TRBJ1-2; D is possibly TRBD1 (6 bases). Trimming shortened V by 10 bases and J by 8 bases, and 17 bases separated the two germline ends. This CDR3 has 12 amino acids. Germline lookup yields CDR1 SNHLY and CDR2 FYNNEI. The CDR3 reads CATPKGGAGYTF. The CDR3 DNA follows: TGTGCCACCCCGAAGGGGGGGGCCGGCTACACCTTC.

This chain links TRBV9 with TRBJ1-6; 7 bases map to TRBD1. V lost 3 bases and J lost 7; bases outside the gene matches: 7. This CDR3 has 15 amino acids. CDR1 is SGDLS, CDR2 YYNGEE, per germline. CDR3 in amino acids: CASSGQGGGNSPLHF. Here the CDR3 DNA reads TGTGCCAGCAGCGGTCAAGGGGGCGGCAATTCACCCCTCCACTTT.

The genes are TRBV5-1 and TRBJ2-3; the D gene is possibly TRBD1 (6 bases). The CDR3 has 15 residues. Germline CDR1 and CDR2: SGHRS and YFSETQ. V lost 0 bases and J 4 bases, leaving 12 bases between the germline ends. CDR3 region: CASSLVQGEADTQYF. The CDR3 DNA follows: TGCGCCAGCAGCTTGGTACAGGGCGAGGCAGATACGCAGTATTTT. The entire variable domain, with the rest obtained from reference TRBV5-1 and TRBJ2-3, is as follows: KAGVTQTPRYLIKTRGQQVTLSCSPISGHRSVSWYQQTPGQGLQFLFEYFSETQRNKGNFPGRFSGRQFSNSRSEMNVSTLELGDSALYLCASSLVQGEADTQYFGPGTRLTVL.